One sample yielded the 9 T cell receptor beta chains listed below, sequenced in a study of blood T cell repertoires in COVID-19. TCRdb's copy holds only in-frame clones and misses some; the assay was immunoSEQ multiplex PCR. This repertoire shows almost 300,000 clones, around 86% found once; its top ten account for 1% to 1.5%. Material for sequencing was peripheral blood. The source of these receptors is a man aged 65 to 79 with acute or convalescent COVID-19.

This clone was counted a few times. The V and J genes are TRBV18 and TRBJ1-2; tentative D call: TRBD1 (6 bases). V lost 2 bases and J lost 4, with 20 bases in between. Germline CDR1 is KGHSH and CDR2 is LQKENI. The length of the CDR3 is 17 residues. CDR3 residues: CASSPTFSYRASYGYTF. DNA for the CDR3: TGTGCCAGCTCACCAACATTCAGTTACAGGGCCTCCTATGGCTACACCTTC.

The chain recombines TRBV12-3 or TRBV12-4 with TRBJ2-2; D is possibly TRBD2 (6 bases). The CDR3 runs 12 residues. V shed 6 bases and J shed 7 bases, with 9 bases lying between them. This CDR3 reads CASRRELGELFF. The CDR3, as DNA: TGTGCCAGCAGGCGGGAACTCGGGGAGCTGTTTTTT.

V gene TRBV10-3 combines with J gene TRBJ2-2; D perhaps matches TRBD2 (6 bases). The V and J ends lost 4 bases and 4 bases respectively, with 10 bases between them. The CDR3 has 14 residues. Germline V CDR1 and CDR2: ENHRY, SYGVKD. The CDR3 nucleotides are TGTGCCATCAGTGCCCAGGGAGGCACCGGGGAGCTGTTTTTT. It codes for CAISAQGGTGELFF.

The V gene is TRBV24-1, the J gene TRBJ2-5, with 8 bases identical to TRBD1. The junction had 7 bases not matched to a gene; V was cut back by 6 bases and J by 5 bases. This CDR3 is 14 amino acids long. From germline, CDR1 is KGHDR and CDR2 SFDVKD. CDR3 residues: CATSLRGQGETQYF. The CDR3 DNA reads as TGTGCCACCAGTCTCAGGGGGCAAGGGGAGACCCAGTACTTC.

The rearrangement links TRBV10-3 to TRBJ1-6; D possibly corresponds to TRBD1 (6 bases). The V gene lost 2 bases and the J gene lost 12 bases, with 14 bases spanning the gap. This CDR3 region has 14 residues. The germline CDR1 and CDR2 sequences are ENHRY and SYGVKD. Here the CDR3 reads CAISEAGGNEPLHF. The CDR3 coding sequence is TGTGCCATCAGTGAGGCGGGGGGCAACGAACCCCTCCACTTT.

The chain joins TRBV6-6 to TRBJ2-5; 13 bases line up with TRBD2. With 5 bases clipped from V and 7 bases from J, the junction kept 16 bases outside the gene matches. CDR1 and CDR2 (germline): MNHNY, SVGAGI (reference sequence). This CDR3 has 18 amino acids. The CDR3 coding sequence is TGTGCCAGCAGTCATCCGGGACTAGCGGGGACCCCGGCGGGGACCCAGTACTTC. Protein: CASSHPGLAGTPAGTQYF.

The rearrangement joins TRBV6-5 to TRBJ2-7, with TRBD1 matching 7 bases. In germline, CDR1 is MNHEY, CDR2 SVGAGI. CDR3 size: 14 residues. Losses at the gene ends were 6 bases for V and 3 bases for J; bases not matched to a gene: 8. In nucleotides, the CDR3 is TGTGCCAGCAGCAGGGACAGACTAATCTACGAGCAGTACTTC. Protein sequence: CASSRDRLIYEQYF.

Many counts were recorded for this clone. This chain uses TRBV28 with TRBJ1-2, with 9 bases identical to TRBD1. V gave up 5 bases and J gave up 4 bases; unmatched junction bases: 14. Looked up from germline, CDR1 is MDHEN and CDR2 is SYDVKM. The length of the CDR3 is 17 residues. As DNA, the CDR3 is TGTGCCAGCAGTCTCCCTCGGGACAGGGAGAGGAGCTATGGCTACACCTTC. Its translation: CASSLPRDRERSYGYTF.

The gene calls are TRBV9 and TRBJ2-5; no clear D. Trimming took 0 bases from V and 4 from J, leaving 10 bases between them. The CDR3 is 14 amino acids. Germline values: CDR1 SGDLS, CDR2 YYNGEE. CDR3 amino acids: CASSVEATGETQYF. The CDR3 region has the DNA TGTGCCAGCAGCGTAGAGGCAACGGGAGAGACCCAGTACTTC.